Listed below are T cell receptor beta chains from one sample, sequenced in a study of blood T cells in healthy people across ages. A single record per CDR3 protein comes from TCRdb applying MiXCR to the 5' RACE reads. Among about 640,000 distinct CDR3 sequences listed, approximately 50% were seen once. The source material was blood. The receptor source for this set is a man in his fifties or sixties in good health. Each CDR3 is given with its conserved first and last residue. Fields, in order: J gene, clone size, V gene, D gene, CDR3 protein, CDR3 DNA. The D gene is left open where the match is weak. The size of a clone is reported for some rows only, either as once, few or many, or as a class for expanded clones.

j_gene: TRBJ1-4
abundance: -
v_gene: TRBV5-1
d_gene: TRBD1
CDR3aa: CASSLAPGTGVDEKLFF
CDR3nt: TGCGCCAGCAGCTTGGCCCCCGGGACAGGGGTGGATGAAAAACTGTTTTTT

j_gene: TRBJ2-5
abundance: few
v_gene: TRBV20-1
d_gene: -
CDR3aa: CSASIGPRAQETQYF
CDR3nt: TGCAGTGCTAGTATCGGCCCCCGAGCCCAAGAGACCCAGTACTTC

j_gene: TRBJ2-7
abundance: many
v_gene: TRBV29-1
d_gene: -
CDR3aa: CSASGAQAYEQYF
CDR3nt: TGCAGCGCCTCGGGGGCCCAGGCCTACGAGCAGTACTTC

j_gene: TRBJ2-1
abundance: -
v_gene: TRBV5-1
d_gene: -
CDR3aa: CASSLGLAQDEQFF
CDR3nt: TGCGCCAGCAGCTTGGGGTTAGCGCAGGATGAGCAGTTCTTC

j_gene: TRBJ2-5
abundance: -
v_gene: TRBV7-2
d_gene: -
CDR3aa: CASSPRSGFLETQYF
CDR3nt: TGTGCCAGCAGCCCCAGATCGGGATTCTTGGAGACCCAGTACTTC

j_gene: TRBJ2-3
abundance: -
v_gene: TRBV11-2
d_gene: -
CDR3aa: CASSKVGSGFRTGTQYF
CDR3nt: TGTGCCAGCAGCAAAGTCGGGAGTGGCTTTCGCACAGGTACGCAGTATTTT

j_gene: TRBJ2-7
abundance: few
v_gene: TRBV10-3
d_gene: -
CDR3aa: CAITSGGSSSYEQYF
CDR3nt: TGTGCCATCACATCGGGCGGGTCCAGCTCCTACGAGCAGTACTTC

j_gene: TRBJ2-3
abundance: few
v_gene: TRBV7-7
d_gene: TRBD2
CDR3aa: CASSFGTSGGGSDTQYF
CDR3nt: TGTGCCAGCAGCTTCGGGACTAGCGGGGGGGGATCAGATACGCAGTATTTT

j_gene: TRBJ2-5
abundance: few
v_gene: TRBV5-1
d_gene: -
CDR3aa: CASSIHQAQETQYF
CDR3nt: TGCGCCAGCAGCATACATCAGGCACAAGAGACCCAGTACTTC

j_gene: TRBJ1-2
abundance: -
v_gene: TRBV6-5
d_gene: -
CDR3aa: CASSYFGGLNYGYTF
CDR3nt: TGTGCCAGCAGTTACTTCGGGGGGTTGAACTATGGCTACACCTTC

j_gene: TRBJ2-1
abundance: -
v_gene: TRBV14
d_gene: TRBD2
CDR3aa: CASSQVAGERGGYNEQFF
CDR3nt: TGTGCCAGCAGCCAAGTTGCTGGCGAGCGGGGTGGCTACAATGAGCAGTTCTTC

j_gene: TRBJ1-2
abundance: -
v_gene: TRBV4-1
d_gene: TRBD1
CDR3aa: CASSQEGTRGFGNYGYTF
CDR3nt: TGCGCCAGCAGCCAAGAAGGAACCAGGGGGTTTGGAAACTATGGCTACACCTTC

j_gene: TRBJ2-1
abundance: -
v_gene: TRBV12-3/TRBV12-4
d_gene: -
CDR3aa: CASSLEQGGYNEQFF
CDR3nt: TGTGCCAGCAGTTTGGAGCAGGGGGGCTACAATGAGCAGTTCTTC

j_gene: TRBJ2-1
abundance: -
v_gene: TRBV6-2/TRBV6-3
d_gene: -
CDR3aa: CASTQEPLYNEQFF
CDR3nt: TGTGCCAGCACGCAGGAGCCCCTATACAATGAGCAGTTCTTC

j_gene: TRBJ2-3
abundance: once
v_gene: TRBV20-1
d_gene: TRBD2
CDR3aa: CSAYRAGEVADTQYF
CDR3nt: TGCAGTGCCTACCGAGCGGGGGAGGTCGCGGATACGCAGTATTTT

j_gene: TRBJ2-1
abundance: -
v_gene: TRBV7-2
d_gene: -
CDR3aa: CASSFRSRRNEQFF
CDR3nt: TGTGCCAGCAGCTTCCGGTCTAGGAGGAATGAGCAGTTCTTC

j_gene: TRBJ1-4
abundance: -
v_gene: TRBV6-1
d_gene: -
CDR3aa: CASSETRGVGEKLFF
CDR3nt: TGTGCCAGCAGTGAAACGAGGGGAGTAGGTGAAAAACTGTTTTTT

j_gene: TRBJ2-3
abundance: -
v_gene: TRBV10-3
d_gene: -
CDR3aa: CAISGPRSTDTQYF
CDR3nt: TGTGCCATCAGTGGACCGCGATCCACAGATACGCAGTATTTT

j_gene: TRBJ1-2
abundance: few
v_gene: TRBV28
d_gene: TRBD1
CDR3aa: CASSTGGVRGYTF
CDR3nt: TGTGCCAGCAGTACAGGGGGAGTGCGTGGCTACACCTTC

j_gene: TRBJ2-3
abundance: -
v_gene: TRBV20-1
d_gene: TRBD1
CDR3aa: CSAEDREFSSDTQYF
CDR3nt: TGCAGTGCAGAGGACAGGGAATTTAGCTCAGATACGCAGTATTTT

j_gene: TRBJ1-4
abundance: -
v_gene: TRBV13
d_gene: -
CDR3aa: CASSPGTFNEKLFF
CDR3nt: TGTGCCAGCAGCCCCGGGACCTTTAATGAAAAACTGTTTTTT

j_gene: TRBJ2-3
abundance: -
v_gene: TRBV24-1
d_gene: -
CDR3aa: CATSDLPSSTDTQYF
CDR3nt: TGTGCCACCAGTGATTTGCCTTCTTCCACAGATACGCAGTATTTT

j_gene: TRBJ2-5
abundance: -
v_gene: TRBV10-3
d_gene: -
CDR3aa: CAIGLEGETQYF
CDR3nt: TGTGCCATAGGGCTCGAGGGAGAGACCCAGTACTTC

j_gene: TRBJ2-3
abundance: -
v_gene: TRBV7-2
d_gene: -
CDR3aa: CASSLALLGGGTDTQYF
CDR3nt: TGTGCCAGCAGCTTAGCTTTGTTGGGGGGAGGCACAGATACGCAGTATTTT

j_gene: TRBJ2-5
abundance: -
v_gene: TRBV5-1
d_gene: -
CDR3aa: CASSLELQRPGETQYF
CDR3nt: TGCGCCAGCAGCTTGGAGCTCCAAAGGCCGGGGGAGACCCAGTACTTC

j_gene: TRBJ2-5
abundance: -
v_gene: TRBV5-1
d_gene: TRBD2
CDR3aa: CASSSGLAGRQETQYF
CDR3nt: TGCGCCAGCAGCTCCGGACTAGCGGGACGACAAGAGACCCAGTACTTC

j_gene: TRBJ2-5
abundance: once
v_gene: TRBV2
d_gene: -
CDR3aa: CAAARDNQETQYF
CDR3nt: TGTGCCGCCGCACGGGACAACCAAGAGACCCAGTACTTC

j_gene: TRBJ2-7
abundance: -
v_gene: TRBV12-3/TRBV12-4
d_gene: -
CDR3aa: CASSIGLPYEQYF
CDR3nt: TGTGCCAGCAGCATAGGGCTACCCTACGAGCAGTACTTC

j_gene: TRBJ2-7
abundance: -
v_gene: TRBV12-3/TRBV12-4
d_gene: TRBD1
CDR3aa: CASSGGTGFYEQYF
CDR3nt: TGTGCCAGCAGTGGGGGGACAGGGTTCTACGAGCAGTACTTC

j_gene: TRBJ1-2
abundance: -
v_gene: TRBV5-1
d_gene: TRBD1
CDR3aa: CASRFDRDHGYTF
CDR3nt: TGCGCCAGCAGGTTCGACAGGGACCATGGCTACACCTTC

j_gene: TRBJ1-2
abundance: few
v_gene: TRBV4-1
d_gene: -
CDR3aa: CASSQDPLSTGYTF
CDR3nt: TGCGCCAGCAGCCAAGACCCCCTATCTACTGGCTACACCTTC

j_gene: TRBJ2-1
abundance: -
v_gene: TRBV15
d_gene: -
CDR3aa: CATSRDGGQRFF
CDR3nt: TGTGCCACCAGCAGAGACGGGGGCCAACGGTTCTTC

j_gene: TRBJ2-1
abundance: -
v_gene: TRBV25-1
d_gene: -
CDR3aa: CASSEPEVSGNNEQFF
CDR3nt: TGTGCCAGCAGTGAACCAGAGGTCTCAGGCAACAATGAGCAGTTCTTC

j_gene: TRBJ2-3
abundance: -
v_gene: TRBV4-2
d_gene: TRBD2
CDR3aa: CASSPSAGGPADTQYF
CDR3nt: TGTGCCAGCAGCCCTTCAGCGGGGGGGCCCGCAGATACGCAGTATTTT

j_gene: TRBJ1-5
abundance: -
v_gene: TRBV3-1
d_gene: -
CDR3aa: CASSLGRARPQHF
CDR3nt: TGTGCCAGCAGCCTGGGCCGCGCTAGGCCCCAGCATTTT

j_gene: TRBJ2-1
abundance: once
v_gene: TRBV7-7
d_gene: -
CDR3aa: CASSRLQGGEQFF
CDR3nt: TGTGCCAGCAGCCGGCTACAGGGTGGAGAGCAGTTCTTC

j_gene: TRBJ2-1
abundance: -
v_gene: TRBV7-9
d_gene: TRBD2
CDR3aa: CASSPGLAGQEQFF
CDR3nt: TGTGCCAGCAGCCCCGGACTAGCGGGGCAAGAGCAGTTCTTC

j_gene: TRBJ2-1
abundance: few
v_gene: TRBV12-3/TRBV12-4
d_gene: TRBD2
CDR3aa: CASSLGAGMHNEQFF
CDR3nt: TGTGCCAGCAGTTTAGGAGCGGGGATGCATAATGAGCAGTTCTTC

j_gene: TRBJ2-5
abundance: -
v_gene: TRBV7-9
d_gene: TRBD1
CDR3aa: CASSQGTGYQETQYF
CDR3nt: TGTGCCAGCAGCCAGGGGACAGGGTACCAAGAGACCCAGTACTTC

j_gene: TRBJ2-3
abundance: -
v_gene: TRBV5-1
d_gene: -
CDR3aa: CASSLNRDIGRFTDTQYF
CDR3nt: TGCGCCAGCAGCTTGAATCGGGATATTGGGCGGTTCACAGATACGCAGTATTTT

j_gene: TRBJ2-3
abundance: -
v_gene: TRBV12-3/TRBV12-4
d_gene: -
CDR3aa: CASSLEAGRDTQYF
CDR3nt: TGTGCCAGCAGTTTAGAGGCAGGGCGAGATACGCAGTATTTT

j_gene: TRBJ1-2
abundance: few
v_gene: TRBV6-5
d_gene: -
CDR3aa: CASSYSWDASANYGYTF
CDR3nt: TGTGCCAGCAGTTACTCCTGGGACGCGTCAGCTAACTATGGCTACACCTTC

j_gene: TRBJ1-1
abundance: -
v_gene: TRBV10-2
d_gene: TRBD1
CDR3aa: CASSGARQGQRTEAFF
CDR3nt: TGCGCCAGCAGTGGGGCCCGACAGGGACAGAGGACTGAAGCTTTCTTT

j_gene: TRBJ2-7
abundance: few
v_gene: TRBV4-2
d_gene: -
CDR3aa: CASSQEPGRNNEQYF
CDR3nt: TGTGCCAGCAGCCAAGAACCGGGACGCAACAATGAGCAGTACTTC

j_gene: TRBJ1-2
abundance: -
v_gene: TRBV12-3/TRBV12-4
d_gene: TRBD1
CDR3aa: CAGSPGTGGPSNYGYTF
CDR3nt: TGTGCCGGCAGTCCCGGGACAGGGGGCCCGTCTAACTATGGCTACACCTTC